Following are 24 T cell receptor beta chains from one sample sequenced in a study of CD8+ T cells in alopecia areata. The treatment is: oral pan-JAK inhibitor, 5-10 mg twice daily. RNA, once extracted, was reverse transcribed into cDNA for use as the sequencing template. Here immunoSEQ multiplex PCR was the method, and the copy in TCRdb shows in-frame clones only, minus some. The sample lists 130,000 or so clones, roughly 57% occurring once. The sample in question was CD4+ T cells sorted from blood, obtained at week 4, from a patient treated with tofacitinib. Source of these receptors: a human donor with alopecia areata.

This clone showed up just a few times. The CDR3 loop reads CASRYKVSQGHYEQYF. The CDR3 DNA follows: TGTGCCAGCAGGTACAAGGTGTCCCAGGGCCACTACGAGCAGTACTTC. The chain joins TRBV6-6 to TRBJ2-7; D perhaps matches TRBD1 (5 bases). V shed 6 bases and J shed 3 bases, with 21 bases lying between them. Germline V gives CDR1 MNHNY, CDR2 SVGAGI (reference sequence). This CDR3 comprises 16 residues.

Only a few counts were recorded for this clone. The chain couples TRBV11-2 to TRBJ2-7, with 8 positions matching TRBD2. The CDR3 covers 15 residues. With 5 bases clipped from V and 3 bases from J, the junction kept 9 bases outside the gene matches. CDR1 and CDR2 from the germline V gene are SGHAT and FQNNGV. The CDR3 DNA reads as TGTGCCAGCAGCCCGGGGGGGGGCAGTCGCTACGAGCAGTACTTC. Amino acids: CASSPGGGSRYEQYF.

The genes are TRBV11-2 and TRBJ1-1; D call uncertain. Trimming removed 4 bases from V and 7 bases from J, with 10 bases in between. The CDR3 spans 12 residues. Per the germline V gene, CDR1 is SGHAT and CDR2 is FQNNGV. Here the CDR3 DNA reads TGTGCCAGCAGCTCCCCGGACGGTGAAGCTTTCTTT. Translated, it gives CASSSPDGEAFF.

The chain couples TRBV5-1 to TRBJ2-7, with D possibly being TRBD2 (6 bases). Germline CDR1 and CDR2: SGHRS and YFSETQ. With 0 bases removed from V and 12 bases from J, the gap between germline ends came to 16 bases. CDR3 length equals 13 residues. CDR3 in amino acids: CASSLDQTRAAYF. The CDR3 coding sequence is TGCGCCAGCAGCTTGGATCAGACTAGAGCGGCGTACTTC.

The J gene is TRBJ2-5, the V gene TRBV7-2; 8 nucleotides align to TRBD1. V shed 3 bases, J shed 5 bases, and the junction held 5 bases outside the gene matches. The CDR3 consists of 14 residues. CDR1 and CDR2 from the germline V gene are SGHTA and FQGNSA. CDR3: CASSFARGQETQYF. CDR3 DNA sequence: TGTGCCAGCAGCTTCGCCAGGGGGCAGGAGACCCAGTACTTC.

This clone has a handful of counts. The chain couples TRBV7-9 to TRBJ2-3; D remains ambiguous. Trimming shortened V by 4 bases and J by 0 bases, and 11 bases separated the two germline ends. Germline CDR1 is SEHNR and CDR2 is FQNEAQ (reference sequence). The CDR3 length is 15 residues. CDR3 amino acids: CASSWSTGSTDTQYF. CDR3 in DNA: TGTGCCAGCAGCTGGTCGACTGGGAGCACAGATACGCAGTATTTT.

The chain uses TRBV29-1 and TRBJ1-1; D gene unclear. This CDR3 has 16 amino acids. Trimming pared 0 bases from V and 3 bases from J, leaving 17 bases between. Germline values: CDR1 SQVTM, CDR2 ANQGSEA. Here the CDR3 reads CSVEDRGGPAHTEAFF. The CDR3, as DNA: TGCAGCGTTGAAGATCGGGGAGGCCCGGCCCACACTGAAGCTTTCTTT.

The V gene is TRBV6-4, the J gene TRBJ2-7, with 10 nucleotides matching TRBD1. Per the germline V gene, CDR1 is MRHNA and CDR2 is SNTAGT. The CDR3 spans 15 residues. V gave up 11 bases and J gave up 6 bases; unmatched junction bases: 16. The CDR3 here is CADLTGGPVGCEQYF. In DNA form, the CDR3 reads TGTGCCGACTTGACAGGGGGCCCGGTGGGATGCGAGCAGTACTTC.

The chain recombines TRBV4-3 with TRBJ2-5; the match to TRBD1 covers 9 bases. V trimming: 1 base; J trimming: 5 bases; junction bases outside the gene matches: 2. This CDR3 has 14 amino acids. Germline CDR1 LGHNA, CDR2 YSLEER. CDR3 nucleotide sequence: TGCGCCAGCAGCCAAGGGACAGGGGACGAGACCCAGTACTTC. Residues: CASSQGTGDETQYF.

The CDR3: CASSQVGGIEKLFF. As DNA, the CDR3 is TGTGCCAGCAGCCAAGTAGGCGGGATTGAAAAACTGTTTTTT. The V call is TRBV4-2, the J call TRBJ1-4, with no clear D. The V end lost 1 base, the J end lost 7 bases, and 10 bases lay between the germline ends. The length of the CDR3 is 14 residues. Germline loops: CDR1 LGHNA, CDR2 YNFKEQ.

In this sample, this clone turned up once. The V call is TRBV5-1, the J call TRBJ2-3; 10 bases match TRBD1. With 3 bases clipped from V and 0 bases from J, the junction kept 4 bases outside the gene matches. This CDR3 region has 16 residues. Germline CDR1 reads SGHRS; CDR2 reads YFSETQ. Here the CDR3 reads CASSSPGQGSTDTQYF. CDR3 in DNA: TGCGCCAGCAGCTCGCCGGGACAGGGGAGCACAGATACGCAGTATTTT. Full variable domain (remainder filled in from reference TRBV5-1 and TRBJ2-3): KAGVTQTPRYLIKTRGQQVTLSCSPISGHRSVSWYQQTPGQGLQFLFEYFSETQRNKGNFPGRFSGRQFSNSRSEMNVSTLELGDSALYLCASSSPGQGSTDTQYFGPGTRLTVL.

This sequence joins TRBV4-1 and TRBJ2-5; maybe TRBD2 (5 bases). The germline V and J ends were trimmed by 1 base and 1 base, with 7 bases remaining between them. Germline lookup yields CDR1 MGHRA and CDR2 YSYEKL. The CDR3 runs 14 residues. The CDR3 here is CASSQVGSQETQYF. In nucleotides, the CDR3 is TGCGCCAGCAGCCAAGTGGGGAGCCAAGAGACCCAGTACTTC.

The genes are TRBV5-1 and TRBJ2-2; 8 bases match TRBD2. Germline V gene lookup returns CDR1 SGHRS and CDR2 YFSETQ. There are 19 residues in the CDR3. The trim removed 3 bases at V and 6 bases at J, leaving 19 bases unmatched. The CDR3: CASSSNPGLALDAAGELFF. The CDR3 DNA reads TGCGCCAGCAGCTCGAACCCCGGACTAGCTTTAGATGCCGCCGGGGAGCTGTTTTTT.

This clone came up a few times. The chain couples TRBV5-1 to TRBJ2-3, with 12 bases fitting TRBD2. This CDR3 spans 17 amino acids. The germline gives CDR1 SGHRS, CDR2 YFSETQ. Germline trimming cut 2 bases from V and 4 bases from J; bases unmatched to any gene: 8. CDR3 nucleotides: TGCGCCAGCAGCTTCGGACTAGCGGGGTCCTCCCCAGATACGCAGTATTTT. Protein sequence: CASSFGLAGSSPDTQYF.

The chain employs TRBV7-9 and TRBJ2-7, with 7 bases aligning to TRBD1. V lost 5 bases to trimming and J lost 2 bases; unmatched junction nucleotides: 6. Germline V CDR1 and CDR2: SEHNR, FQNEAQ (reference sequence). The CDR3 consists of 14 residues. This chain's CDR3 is CASSARDSAYEQYF. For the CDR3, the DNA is TGTGCCAGCAGCGCTCGGGACAGCGCCTACGAGCAGTACTTC.

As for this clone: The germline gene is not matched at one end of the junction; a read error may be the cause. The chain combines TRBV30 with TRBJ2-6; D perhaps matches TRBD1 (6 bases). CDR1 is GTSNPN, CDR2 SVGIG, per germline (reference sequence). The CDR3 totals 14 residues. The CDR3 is CAWDTGSVANVLTF. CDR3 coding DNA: TGTGCCTGGGACACAGGGTCTGTGGCCAACGTCCTGACTTTC.

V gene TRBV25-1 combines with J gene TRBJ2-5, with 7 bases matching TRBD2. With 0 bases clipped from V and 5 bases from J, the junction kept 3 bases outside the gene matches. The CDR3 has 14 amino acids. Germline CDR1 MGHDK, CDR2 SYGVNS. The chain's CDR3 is CASSEYWGGETQYF. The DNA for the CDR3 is TGTGCCAGCAGTGAATATTGGGGAGGGGAGACCCAGTACTTC.

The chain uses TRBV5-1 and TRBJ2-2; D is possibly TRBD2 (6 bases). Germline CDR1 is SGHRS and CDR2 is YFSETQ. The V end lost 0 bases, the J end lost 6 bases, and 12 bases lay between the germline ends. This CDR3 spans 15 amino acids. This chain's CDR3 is CASSLATAGSGELFF. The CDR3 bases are TGCGCCAGCAGCTTGGCCACGGCGGGGTCCGGGGAGCTGTTTTTT. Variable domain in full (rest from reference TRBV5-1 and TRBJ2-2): KAGVTQTPRYLIKTRGQQVTLSCSPISGHRSVSWYQQTPGQGLQFLFEYFSETQRNKGNFPGRFSGRQFSNSRSEMNVSTLELGDSALYLCASSLATAGSGELFFGEGSRLTVL.

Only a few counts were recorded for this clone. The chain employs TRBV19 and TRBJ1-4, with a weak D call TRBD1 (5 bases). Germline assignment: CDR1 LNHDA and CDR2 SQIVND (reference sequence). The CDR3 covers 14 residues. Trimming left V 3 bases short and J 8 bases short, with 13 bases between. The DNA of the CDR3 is TGTGCCAGTAGTATGGAAGGGGATGGCGAAAAACTGTTTTTT. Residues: CASSMEGDGEKLFF.

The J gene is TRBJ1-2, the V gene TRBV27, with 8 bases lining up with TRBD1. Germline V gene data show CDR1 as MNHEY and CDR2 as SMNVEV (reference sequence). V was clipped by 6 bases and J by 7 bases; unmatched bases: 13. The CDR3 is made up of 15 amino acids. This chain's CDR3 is CASRESRGRIGGYTF. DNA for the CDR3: TGTGCCAGCAGGGAATCCAGGGGGCGAATCGGTGGCTACACCTTC.

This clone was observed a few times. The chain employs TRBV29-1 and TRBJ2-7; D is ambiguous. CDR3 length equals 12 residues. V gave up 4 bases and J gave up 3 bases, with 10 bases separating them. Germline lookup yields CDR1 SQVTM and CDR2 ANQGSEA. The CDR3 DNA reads TGCAGCGTTGGCCCTAAGGGCTACGAGCAGTACTTC. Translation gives CSVGPKGYEQYF.

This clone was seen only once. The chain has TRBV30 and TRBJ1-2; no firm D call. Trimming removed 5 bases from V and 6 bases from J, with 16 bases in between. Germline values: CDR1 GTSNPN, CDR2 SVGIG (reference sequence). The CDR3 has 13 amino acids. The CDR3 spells CAWGGLLMHGYTF. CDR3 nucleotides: TGTGCCTGGGGTGGACTCCTTATGCATGGCTACACCTTC.

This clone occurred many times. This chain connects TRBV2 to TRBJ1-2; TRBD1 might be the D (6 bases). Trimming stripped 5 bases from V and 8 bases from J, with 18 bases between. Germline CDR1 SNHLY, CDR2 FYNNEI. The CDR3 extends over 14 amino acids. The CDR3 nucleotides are TGTGCCAGCAGTCTCGAGCGTGGGGGCCAGGGCTACACCTTC. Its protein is CASSLERGGQGYTF.

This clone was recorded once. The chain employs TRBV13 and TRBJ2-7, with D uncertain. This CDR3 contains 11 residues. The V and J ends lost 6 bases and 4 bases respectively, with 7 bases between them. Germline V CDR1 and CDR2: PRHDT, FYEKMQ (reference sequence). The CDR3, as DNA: TGTGCCAGCAGTCTGAAGTACGAGCAGTACTTC. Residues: CASSLKYEQYF.